This TCR beta chain was captured by sequencing in a study of T cell repertoires in cytomegalovirus infection. About the research overall: The public TCR beta signatures pointed to both CMV infection and matching HLA type.

Trimming removed 4 bases at V and 0 bases at J, with 7 bases between. In germline, CDR1 is SGHRS, CDR2 YFSETQ. The CDR3 covers 14 residues. One entry per CDR3 protein, called by TCRdb with MiXCR from the reads. The data show roughly 230,000 distinct CDR3 sequences, with roughly 6.5% seen just once and about 6% held by the top ten. The V gene is TRBV5-1, the J gene TRBJ2-2, with D uncertain. The sequenced sample was PBMCs. The TCR comes from a human donor in good health (CMV status not recorded). Some clones in this sample may be carry-over from other donors' samples. The CDR3 bases are TGCGCCAGCAGCCCCTACTCGAACACCGGGGAGCTGTTTTTT. Translating it yields CASSPYSNTGELFF. Supplemented by reference TRBV5-1 and TRBJ2-2, the full variable domain reads KAGVTQTPRYLIKTRGQQVTLSCSPISGHRSVSWYQQTPGQGLQFLFEYFSETQRNKGNFPGRFSGRQFSNSRSEMNVSTLELGDSALYLCASSPYSNTGELFFGEGSRLTVL.